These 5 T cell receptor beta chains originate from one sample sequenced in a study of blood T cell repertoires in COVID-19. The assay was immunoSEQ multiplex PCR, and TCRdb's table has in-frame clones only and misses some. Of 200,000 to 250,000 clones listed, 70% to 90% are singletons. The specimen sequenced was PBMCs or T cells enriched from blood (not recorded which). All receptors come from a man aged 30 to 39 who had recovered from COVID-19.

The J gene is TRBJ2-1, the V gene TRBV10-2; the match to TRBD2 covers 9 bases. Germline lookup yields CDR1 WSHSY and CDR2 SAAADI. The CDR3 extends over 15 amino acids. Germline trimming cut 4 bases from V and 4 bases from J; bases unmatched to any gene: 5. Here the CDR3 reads CASSGRLAAYNEQFF. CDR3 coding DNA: TGCGCCAGCAGTGGTCGACTAGCGGCATACAATGAGCAGTTCTTC.

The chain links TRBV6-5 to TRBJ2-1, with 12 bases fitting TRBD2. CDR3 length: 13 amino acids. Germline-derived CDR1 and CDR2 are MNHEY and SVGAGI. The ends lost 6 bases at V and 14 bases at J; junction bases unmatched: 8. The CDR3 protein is CASRLAGGPEKFF. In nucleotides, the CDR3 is TGTGCCAGCAGGCTAGCGGGAGGGCCGGAAAAGTTCTTC.

CDR3 coding DNA: TGCGCCAGCAGCTTGGCATCGACCAACAGGGGCTACACCTTC. Translation gives CASSLASTNRGYTF. The chain uses TRBV5-1 and TRBJ1-2, with TRBD1 as a possible D gene (5 bases). The CDR3 sequence is 14 residues long. Germline CDR1 SGHRS, CDR2 YFSETQ. Trimming took 0 bases from V and 8 from J, leaving 14 bases between them.

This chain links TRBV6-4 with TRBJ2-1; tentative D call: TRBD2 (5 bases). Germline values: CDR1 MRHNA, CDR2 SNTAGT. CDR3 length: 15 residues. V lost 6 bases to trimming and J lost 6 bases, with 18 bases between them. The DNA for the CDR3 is TGTGCCAGCAGAGAACTAGGCGGAAGTACCAATGAGCAGTTCTTC. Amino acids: CASRELGGSTNEQFF.

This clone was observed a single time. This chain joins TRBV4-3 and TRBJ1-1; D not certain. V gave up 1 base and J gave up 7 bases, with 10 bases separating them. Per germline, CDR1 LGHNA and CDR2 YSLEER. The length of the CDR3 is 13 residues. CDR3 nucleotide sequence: TGCGCCAGCAGCCAAGGAGGAGCGTTTGAAGCTTTCTTT. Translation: CASSQGGAFEAFF.